This entry describes one T cell receptor beta chain. This clonotype was detected a few times. It lacks a known antigen. Base qualities are not provided; no much larger clone lies one nucleotide away. V is shortened by 5 bases, J by 15 bases, and the region joining them spans 22 bases. CDR1 and CDR2 are drawn from the germline V gene: SNHLY, FYNNEI. The CDR3 sequence holds 14 residues, the cysteine and phenylalanine included. Only CDR3 DNA remains: 42 bases, in frame from the first base. Interpreted using the paper, the time point label stands for: pre-sensitization, week 0. The treatment or condition label corresponds to: therapeutic diphenylcyclopropenone sensitization with weekly scalp DPC. At every patch-test visit, the blood draw took place before the patch test was put on. Patients were eligible if aged 18 to 70, diagnosed with alopecia and judged suitable for DPC therapy, and pregnant patients were excluded. Total RNA was isolated from unfractionated whole blood collected in Tempus Blood RNA tubes.

The source of the sample is a study of human T cells and chemical hapten exposure (dated by TCRdb to about 2021). For context, the study as a whole: For sensitization, 2% DPC in acetone was applied to a roughly 2 cm by roughly 2 cm area of upper inner arm skin. Patients additionally received weekly therapeutic DPC doses to the scalp throughout the approximately 25-week study period. Patch testing was performed on the upper back with Finn chambers containing 0.01% DPC, and the patch tests were scored after 6 days according to International Contact Dermatitis Research Group standards. Alopecia areata with under or over 50% scalp involvement, alopecia totalis and alopecia universalis were represented in the patient cohort, which was mostly female. Libraries were combined into a pool for sequencing, and differences in TCR yield between samples came mainly from small differences in library volumes within the pool. In alopecia patients, the study followed how the peripheral blood TCR repertoire changed in vivo over primary and secondary sensitization to diphenylcyclopropenone (DPC), a hapten. Blood samples were taken from patients before sensitization (week 0) and then at 2, 6 and about 24 weeks after DPC sensitization. Twenty-nine alopecia patients provided blood for TCR sequencing at one to four time points (pre-sensitization, 2, 6 and 24 weeks). The study at large found these results: All patients had alopecia, a presumed autoimmune disease, so their immune response might differ from that of healthy individuals. The number of PT1 expanded TCRs positively correlated with patch test score, significant at thresholds 8, 16 and 32 but not 4. After repeated subsampling, the strength of the expansion versus patch-test correlation and the threshold at which it became significant changed. Compared with pre-sensitization or healthy control sets, expanded TCRs formed significantly more large CDR3 similarity clusters, which is consistent with antigen-driven responses. DPC sensitization did not change how many TCRs were above 1 in 1000 frequency, and no evidence was found of alterations in global repertoire structure.

Libraries were constructed by RACE. Sequencing took place on a NextSeq 500. During library preparation, unique molecular identifiers were attached to individual cDNA molecules so that TCRs could be counted in a quantitative, reproducible way. For every blood RNA sample, sequencing covered both the TCR alpha and TCR beta chains. The original pipeline was this. A median of approximately 100,000 TCRs per sample was observed, with a range of about 20,000 to 750,000. V, J and CDR3 annotation of the TCR reads was carried out using the Decombinator software suite. For PS versus PT1 abundance plots, all samples were subsampled to the same number of TCRs (28,000). TCRs were defined as expanded if absent before sensitization and observed at least eight times at the 2-week time point. TCRdb redid the processing of the public reads, applying fastp at Q25 and MiXCR, and retained in-frame beta chains. Each entry is one CDR3 protein sequence, shown with its most common DNA and genes. TCRdb assigned the V and J calls; the authors' analysis was not used. The sample records 350,000 to 450,000 distinct CDR3 sequences, 4.5% to 5.5% of which are singletons. Together, the top ten hold 2.5% to 3% of the sample.

The sample here was whole blood, taken in connection with sensitization to the hapten diphenylcyclopropenone (DPC). Recombination joined TRBV2 with TRBJ1-4; no D segment can be confidently identified. The receptor's source is a woman in her forties or fifties with alopecia areata. Some clones in this sample may be carry-over from other donors' samples. The bases read TGTGCCAGCAGTCGAGCGCGGTCCACGCTAAGCATGTTTTTT. It codes for CASSRARSTLSMFF.